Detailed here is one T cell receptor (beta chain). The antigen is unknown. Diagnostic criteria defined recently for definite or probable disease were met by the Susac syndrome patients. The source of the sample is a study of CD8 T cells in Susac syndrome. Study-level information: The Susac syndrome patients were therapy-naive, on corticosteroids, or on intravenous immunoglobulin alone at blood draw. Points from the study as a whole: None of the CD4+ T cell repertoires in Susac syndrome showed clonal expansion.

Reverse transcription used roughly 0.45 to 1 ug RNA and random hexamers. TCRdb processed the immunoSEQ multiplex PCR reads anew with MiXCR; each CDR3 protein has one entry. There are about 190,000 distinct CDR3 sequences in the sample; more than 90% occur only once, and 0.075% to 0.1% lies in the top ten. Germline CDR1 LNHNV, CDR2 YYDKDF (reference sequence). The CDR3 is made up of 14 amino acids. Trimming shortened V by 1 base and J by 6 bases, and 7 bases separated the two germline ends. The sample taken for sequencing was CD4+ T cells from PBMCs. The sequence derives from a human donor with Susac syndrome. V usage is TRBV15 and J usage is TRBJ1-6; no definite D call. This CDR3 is CATSRAQINSPLHF. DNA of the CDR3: TGTGCCACCAGCAGAGCACAGATTAATTCACCCCTCCACTTT.